The 27 T cell receptor beta chains reported below all come from one sample, sequenced in a study of vaccination and CD4 T cells after COVID-19. CD4+ T cells that had been cultured provided DNA sequenced with the Oncomine TCR Beta short-read assay. Using its own MiXCR run on the PCR reads, TCRdb lists one record per CDR3 protein. The sample has roughly 14,000 distinct CDR3 sequences, about two fifths seen once. The antigens for these receptors are not known. The treatment here: roughly ten-day PBMC culture with coronavirus spike peptide pools or control peptides (ViraFEST assay). The input for sequencing was CD4+ T cells from blood, cultured in vitro, taken before SARS-CoV-2 vaccination. All receptors come from a human donor who had recovered from COVID-19.

The chain uses TRBV28 and TRBJ1-5; 8 bases are a match to TRBD1. The germline V gene encodes CDR1 MDHEN and CDR2 SYDVKM. The CDR3 sequence is 15 residues long. With V trimmed by 8 bases and J by 7 bases, 13 bases remained unmatched. The chain's CDR3 is CASGPGQGAWQPQHF. For the CDR3, the DNA is TGTGCCAGCGGCCCAGGGCAGGGGGCTTGGCAGCCCCAGCATTTT. Complete variable domain (other parts from reference TRBV28 and TRBJ1-5): DVKVTQSSRYLVKRTGEKVFLECVQDMDHENMFWYRQDPGLGLRLIYFSYDVKMKEKGDIPEGYSVSREKKERFSLILESASTNQTSMYLCASGPGQGAWQPQHFGDGTRLSIL.

The gene calls are TRBV20-1 and TRBJ2-7; 9 bases match TRBD2. The CDR3 loop spans 16 amino acids. V gave up 3 bases and J gave up 5 bases; unmatched junction bases: 14. The germline V gene encodes CDR1 DFQATT and CDR2 SNEGSKA (reference sequence). This CDR3 is CSARRGGGAVVDEQYF. The CDR3 nucleotides are TGCAGTGCTAGGAGAGGCGGGGGGGCCGTTGTCGACGAGCAGTACTTC.

The V and J genes are TRBV7-2 and TRBJ2-3, with 8 positions matching TRBD2. Germline values: CDR1 SGHTA, CDR2 FQGNSA. Losses at the gene ends were 5 bases for V and 6 bases for J; bases not matched to a gene: 7. The CDR3 is 14 amino acids. This CDR3 reads CASSTGLAGDTQYF. CDR3 in DNA: TGTGCCAGCAGCACCGGGTTAGCGGGGGATACGCAGTATTTT. The full variable domain, completed using reference TRBV7-2 and TRBJ2-3, is GAGVSQSPSNKVTEKGKDVELRCDPISGHTALYWYRQSLGQGLEFLIYFQGNSAPDKSGLPSDRFSAERTGGSVSTLTIQRTQQEDSAVYLCASSTGLAGDTQYFGPGTRLTVL.

This clonotype was detected only a few times. The CDR3 here is CASRRIRDRRGEQYF. The DNA of the CDR3 is TGTGCCAGCAGAAGGATAAGAGACAGGAGGGGCGAGCAGTACTTC. The chain links TRBV7-3 to TRBJ2-7, with D perhaps given as TRBD1 or TRBD2 (6 bases each). There are 15 residues in the CDR3. Germline V gene lookup returns CDR1 SGHTA and CDR2 FQGTGA. Trimming removed 6 bases at V and 6 bases at J, with 21 bases between. The whole variable domain, remainder taken from reference TRBV7-3 and TRBJ2-7, is GAGVSQTPSNKVTEKGKYVELRCDPISGHTALYWYRQSLGQGPEFLIYFQGTGAADDSGLPNDRFFAVRPEGSVSTLKIQRTERGDSAVYLCASRRIRDRRGEQYFGPGTRLTVT.

The chain is built from TRBV4-1 and TRBJ2-7, with TRBD1 identical over 12 bases. The CDR3 loop spans 18 amino acids. J gave up 3 bases and V 3 bases, and 12 bases lay outside the gene matches. The germline CDR1 and CDR2 sequences are MGHRA and YSYEKL. CDR3 bases: TGCGCCAGCAGCCACAACAAAGGCGGGACAGGGGGCAACTACGAGCAGTACTTC. The encoded protein is CASSHNKGGTGGNYEQYF.

This clonotype was found a few times. The chain couples TRBV7-8 to TRBJ1-2; no clear D. The CDR3 consists of 14 residues. The V gene lost 1 base and the J gene lost 10 bases, with 16 bases spanning the gap. Per germline, CDR1 SGHVS and CDR2 FQNEAQ. For the CDR3, the DNA is TGTGCCAGCAGCTTAGGGCCCCTCGAAGTTGCCTACACCTTC. It yields the protein CASSLGPLEVAYTF. Filled out from reference TRBV7-8 and TRBJ1-2, the complete variable domain reads GAGVSQSPRYKVAKRGQDVALRCDPISGHVSLFWYQQALGQGPEFLTYFQNEAQLDKSGLPSDRFFAERPEGSVSTLKIQRTQQEDSAVYLCASSLGPLEVAYTFGSGTRLTVV.

The chain joins TRBV7-2 to TRBJ2-7, with TRBD1 identical over 9 bases. The V gene's germline CDR1 is SGHTA and CDR2 FQGNSA. V dropped 1 base and J dropped 3; count of bases not matched to a gene: 1. CDR3 length equals 14 residues. The CDR3 protein is CASSLVTGGYEQYF. The CDR3 coding sequence is TGTGCCAGCAGCTTAGTGACAGGGGGCTACGAGCAGTACTTC. The full variable domain, completed using reference TRBV7-2 and TRBJ2-7, is GAGVSQSPSNKVTEKGKDVELRCDPISGHTALYWYRQSLGQGLEFLIYFQGNSAPDKSGLPSDRFSAERTGGSVSTLTIQRTQQEDSAVYLCASSLVTGGYEQYFGPGTRLTVT.

The chain links TRBV27 to TRBJ2-1, with D possibly being TRBD2 (6 bases). This CDR3 has 16 residues. V was trimmed by 7 bases and J by 3 bases, leaving 19 bases between them. Germline lookup yields CDR1 MNHEY and CDR2 SMNVEV (reference sequence). This CDR3 is CASTSHRGGDYNEQFF. CDR3 DNA sequence: TGTGCCAGCACCTCCCATCGAGGCGGGGACTACAATGAGCAGTTCTTC.

This clonotype occurred a few times. This sequence joins TRBV28 and TRBJ1-5; 11 bases are shared with TRBD1. The germline CDR1 and CDR2 sequences are MDHEN and SYDVKM. There are 15 residues in the CDR3. V trimming: 6 bases; J trimming: 6 bases; junction bases outside the gene matches: 7. DNA of the CDR3: TGTGCCAGCAGCCAGAGGACAGGGGGCCCTCAGCCCCAGCATTTT. Translating it yields CASSQRTGGPQPQHF.

The V gene is TRBV14, the J gene TRBJ1-6; no firm D call. Germline CDR1 SGHDN, CDR2 FVKESK. The CDR3 extends over 13 amino acids. Trimming removed 1 base at V and 11 bases at J, with 9 bases between. The CDR3 region is CASSQGGFAPLHF. The CDR3 DNA follows: TGTGCCAGCAGCCAAGGAGGGTTTGCACCCCTCCACTTT. The full variable domain, with the rest looked up from reference TRBV14 and TRBJ1-6, is EAGVTQFPSHSVIEKGQTVTLRCDPISGHDNLYWYRRVMGKEIKFLLHFVKESKQDESGMPNNRFLAERTGGTYSTLKVQPAELEDSGVYFCASSQGGFAPLHFGNGTRLTVT.

This clonotype qualifies as medium-sized (0.01 to 0.1%). This CDR3 reads CSAKTSGRAGGTDTQYF. The DNA for the CDR3 is TGCAGTGCAAAGACTAGCGGGAGGGCCGGAGGCACAGATACGCAGTATTTT. The V call is TRBV20-1, the J call TRBJ2-3; 14 bases map to TRBD2. Germline CDR1 and CDR2: DFQATT and SNEGSKA (reference sequence). There are 17 residues in the CDR3. Losses at the gene ends were 6 bases for V and 1 base for J; bases not matched to a gene: 9.

The genes are TRBV5-4 and TRBJ2-6; D possibly corresponds to TRBD2 (5 bases). The CDR3 runs to 17 residues. The V end was cut by 0 bases, the J end by 0 bases, with 10 bases between. Germline V gene data show CDR1 as SGHNT and CDR2 as YYREEE (reference sequence). The CDR3 DNA reads TGTGCCAGCAGCTTGGAGAGGGTCTCCTCTGGGGCCAACGTCCTGACTTTC. Translation gives CASSLERVSSGANVLTF.

This clonotype is medium-sized (0.01 to 0.1%) by share. This sequence joins TRBV27 and TRBJ1-5; D uncertain. The V gene lost 2 bases and the J gene lost 2 bases, with 4 bases spanning the gap. CDR1 and CDR2 (germline): MNHEY, SMNVEV (reference sequence). This CDR3 is 13 amino acids long. This CDR3 reads CASSLRGNQPQHF. The CDR3 coding sequence is TGTGCCAGCAGTTTACGGGGCAATCAGCCCCAGCATTTT.

This clonotype came up a few times. The chain carries TRBV15 and TRBJ2-3; TRBD1 matches at 9 bases. Germline values: CDR1 LNHNV, CDR2 YYDKDF (reference sequence). The J segment lost 2 bases and the V segment lost 1 base, leaving 1 base of the junction unmatched. The CDR3 totals 15 residues. The CDR3 loop is CATSRGQGDTDTQYF. The CDR3 DNA follows: TGTGCCACCAGCAGAGGACAGGGGGACACAGATACGCAGTATTTT.

V and J are TRBV20-1 and TRBJ1-6; D gene ambiguous. Germline CDR1 DFQATT, CDR2 SNEGSKA (reference sequence). The CDR3 totals 14 residues. V lost 0 bases to trimming and J lost 7 bases, with 10 bases between them. CDR3 coding DNA: TGCAGTGCTAGAGATTCGTCAGAGAATTCACCCCTCCACTTT. This sequence encodes CSARDSSENSPLHF.

The chain uses TRBV27 and TRBJ1-2, with TRBD1 matching 9 bases. V trimming: 2 bases; J trimming: 8 bases; junction bases outside the gene matches: 6. Germline-derived CDR1 and CDR2 are MNHEY and SMNVEV (reference sequence). This CDR3 region has 14 residues. CDR3 protein: CASSLGQGYGGYTF. The CDR3 region has the DNA TGTGCCAGCAGTTTAGGACAGGGGTACGGGGGCTACACCTTC.

The chain combines TRBV7-2 with TRBJ2-2; D unresolved. Germline CDR1 SGHTA, CDR2 FQGNSA. This CDR3 region has 14 residues. Trimming removed 2 bases from V and 0 bases from J, with 4 bases in between. In DNA form, the CDR3 reads TGTGCCAGCAGCTTAAACGCGAACACCGGGGAGCTGTTTTTT. Residues: CASSLNANTGELFF.

This clonotype occurred once. The final CDR3 position lacks the conserved phenylalanine or tryptophan, pointing to a likely read error. CDR3 protein: CATSRDRGRGNTIYL. The CDR3 DNA is TGTGCCACCAGCAGGGACAGGGGGCGTGGAAACACCATATATTTA. The chain uses TRBV15 and TRBJ1-3; 11 bases align to TRBD1. V lost 3 bases to trimming and J lost 3 bases; unmatched junction nucleotides: 1. The CDR3 extends over 15 amino acids. CDR1 is LNHNV, CDR2 YYDKDF, per germline (reference sequence).

The CDR3 DNA is TGTGCCTGGAGTGTGTGGGGCGGGGGGAACACTGAAGCTTTCTTT. Translation: CAWSVWGGGNTEAFF. The V call is TRBV30, the J call TRBJ1-1, with D possibly being TRBD1 (5 bases). Trimming shortened V by 0 bases and J by 1 base, and 12 bases separated the two germline ends. This CDR3 contains 15 residues. Germline-derived CDR1 and CDR2 are GTSNPN and SVGIG (reference sequence).

This clonotype was observed a handful of times. The chain joins TRBV7-9 to TRBJ2-5, with 9 bases that match TRBD1. Trimming at V came to 2 bases and at J to 2 bases, leaving 6 bases not matched to a gene. Germline CDR1 SEHNR, CDR2 FQNEAQ (reference sequence). The CDR3 totals 16 residues. The CDR3 loop is CASSLLGTGKQETQYF. The CDR3 nucleotides read TGTGCCAGCAGCTTATTGGGGACAGGGAAACAAGAGACCCAGTACTTC.

The table lists this clonotype with a count of one. This chain uses TRBV19 with TRBJ2-7, with D possibly TRBD1 on 6 matching bases. V lost 5 bases, J lost 3 bases, and 11 bases lay in between. This CDR3 has 13 amino acids. Looked up from germline, CDR1 is LNHDA and CDR2 is SQIVND (reference sequence). This chain's CDR3 is CASSGTGNYEQYF. The CDR3 coding sequence is TGTGCCAGTAGTGGAACAGGGAACTACGAGCAGTACTTC.

This clonotype came up a few times. The V and J genes are TRBV7-2 and TRBJ2-5, with TRBD2 matching over 8 bases. With V trimmed by 5 bases and J by 4 bases, 12 bases remained unmatched. Germline CDR1 SGHTA, CDR2 FQGNSA. The CDR3 runs 16 residues. Written as DNA, the CDR3 is TGTGCCAGCAGCGAGACGGGGGGGAGGTTAGGAGAGACCCAGTACTTC. Its translation: CASSETGGRLGETQYF.

This clonotype has just a few counts. The rearrangement joins TRBV6-2 or TRBV6-3 to TRBJ1-1, with a possible D match to TRBD1 (5 bases). Trimming stripped 2 bases from V and 1 base from J, with 8 bases between. The V gene's germline CDR1 is MNHEY and CDR2 SVGEGT. The CDR3 runs 14 residues. CDR3 region: CASSYEGKNTEAFF. DNA for the CDR3: TGTGCCAGCAGTTACGAGGGGAAGAACACTGAAGCTTTCTTT.

V gene TRBV19 combines with J gene TRBJ1-2; D perhaps matches TRBD1 (6 bases). CDR1 LNHDA and CDR2 SQIVND come from the germline V gene (reference sequence). The CDR3 covers 15 residues. Trimming shortened V by 3 bases and J by 5 bases, and 16 bases separated the two germline ends. The CDR3 region has the DNA TGTGCCAGTAGTATCCAGACGGCCGACAGGTATGGCTACACCTTC. Protein: CASSIQTADRYGYTF.

This chain uses TRBV11-1 with TRBJ2-7; tentative D call: TRBD1 (6 bases). Germline values: CDR1 SGHAT, CDR2 FQDESV (reference sequence). The CDR3 has 15 amino acids. V was clipped by 2 bases and J by 0 bases, with 11 bases between them. CDR3 loop: CASSLRGISSYEQYF. The CDR3 DNA reads as TGTGCCAGCAGCTTAAGGGGGATCTCCTCCTACGAGCAGTACTTC.

This clonotype has a single count. V and J are TRBV2 and TRBJ2-5; tentative D call: TRBD2 (5 bases). V shed 5 bases and J shed 4 bases, with 14 bases lying between them. CDR1 is SNHLY and CDR2 is FYNNEI in the germline V gene. The CDR3 is made up of 14 amino acids. CDR3 region: CASSRGGQRETQYF. The CDR3 DNA is TGTGCCAGCAGTCGAGGAGGCCAACGAGAGACCCAGTACTTC.

The chain uses TRBV11-1 and TRBJ2-7, with 9 nucleotides matching TRBD1. CDR1 and CDR2 (germline): SGHAT, FQDESV (reference sequence). CDR3 length equals 15 residues. With 4 bases clipped from V and 2 bases from J, the junction kept 6 bases outside the gene matches. This chain's CDR3 is CASSSMRDRAYEQYF. Written as DNA, the CDR3 is TGTGCCAGCAGCTCCATGAGGGACAGGGCCTACGAGCAGTACTTC.